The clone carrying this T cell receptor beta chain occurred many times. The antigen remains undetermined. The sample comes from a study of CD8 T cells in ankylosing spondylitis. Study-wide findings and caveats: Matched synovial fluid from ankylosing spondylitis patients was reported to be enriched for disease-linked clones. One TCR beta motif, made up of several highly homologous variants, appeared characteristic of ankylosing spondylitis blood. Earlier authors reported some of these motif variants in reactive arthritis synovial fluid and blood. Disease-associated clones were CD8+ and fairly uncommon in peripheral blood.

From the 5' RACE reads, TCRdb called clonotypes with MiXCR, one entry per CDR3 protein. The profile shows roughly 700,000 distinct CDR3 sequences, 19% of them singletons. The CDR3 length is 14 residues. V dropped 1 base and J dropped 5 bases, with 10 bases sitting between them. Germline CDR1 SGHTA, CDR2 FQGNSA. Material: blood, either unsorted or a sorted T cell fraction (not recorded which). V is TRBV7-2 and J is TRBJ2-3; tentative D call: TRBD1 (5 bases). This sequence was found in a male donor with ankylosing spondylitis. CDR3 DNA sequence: TGTGCCAGCAGCTTAGGTGGGGCAGTAGATACGCAGTATTTT. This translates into CASSLGGAVDTQYF.